These 21 T cell receptor beta chains originate from one sample sequenced in a study of tumor-infiltrating lymphocytes in primary liver carcinoma (dated by TCRdb to about 2017). The instrument given in TCRdb is Illumina HiSeq 2500. Starting from about 500 ng total RNA, TCRbeta-specific cDNA was produced by reverse transcription with a constant-region primer and ProtoScript II reverse transcriptase. Construction of the TCRbeta libraries relied on three nested rounds of multiplex PCR, following a slightly modified ARM-PCR procedure. Each of the first two PCR rounds ran for approximately 10 cycles using multiplex TRBV1-TRBV30 forward primers together with a Cbeta reverse primer. TCRdb passed the public sequencing reads through fastp at Q25 and MiXCR, retaining productive beta sequences. Identical CDR3 proteins give one entry, which carries the most common genes and DNA. The sample data list 100,000 to 120,000 distinct CDR3 sequences, and approximately 82% of these were observed just once. Together, the top ten hold 15% to 25% of the sample.

Without any cell sorting, total RNA and DNA were extracted together from 20-30 mg of bulk tissue using the AllPrep DNA/RNA mini kit. The specimen was liver tumor tissue from sampling region 3. In light of the paper, this sample's cell subset or site label describes: tumor region T3, left-lateral pole. The receptors shown here come from a middle-aged man with primary liver carcinoma and hepatitis B virus infection.

In regard to this clonotype: One junction end does not reproduce the germline sequence, and a read error may be involved. The CDR3 DNA reads as TGTGCCTGCAGCTCCAGGACTAGCGGAACAGATACGCAGTATTTT. This gives the protein CACSSRTSGTDTQYF. The genes are TRBV5-6 and TRBJ2-3; 10 bases agree with TRBD2. Germline V lookup: CDR1 SGHDT, CDR2 YYEEEE. The CDR3 contains 15 residues.

In its sample, this clonotype was seen a few times. One end of the junction varies from germline; a read error may be responsible. This chain connects TRBV11-3 to TRBJ2-1, with D tentatively TRBD2 (5 bases). This CDR3 is 12 amino acids long. Germline-derived CDR1 and CDR2 are SGHNT and YENEEA. CDR3 DNA: TGTGCCAGCAGCTTAAATGTCAATGAGCGGCTCTTC. It translates to CASSLNVNERLF.

A single count supports this clonotype. A read error may produce the germline difference seen at one junction end. The J gene is TRBJ2-7, the V gene TRBV6-7, with a possible D match to TRBD2 (5 bases). TRBV6-7 is treated as an ORF (open reading frame) with a function not yet certain. The CDR3 sequence is 16 residues long. CDR3 amino acids: CTSTYLARAIGHEQYF. The CDR3 DNA is TGTACCAGCACTTACTTGGCGAGGGCCATTGGGCACGAGCAGTACTTC.

This chain links TRBV5-4 with TRBJ1-2, with 9 bases matching TRBD1. From germline, CDR1 is SGHNT and CDR2 YYREEE (reference sequence). V lost 10 bases, J lost 3 bases, and 10 bases stayed unmatched. The CDR3 totals 14 residues. CDR3 DNA sequence: TGTGCCGACAGTGGTAGACAGGGGGACTATGGCTACACCTTC. This sequence encodes CADSGRQGDYGYTF.

V usage is TRBV14 and J usage is TRBJ2-1; D is unresolved. V dropped 5 bases and J dropped 5 bases, with 19 bases sitting between them. Germline CDR1 reads SGHDN; CDR2 reads FVKESK. This CDR3 comprises 16 residues. DNA of the CDR3: TGTGCCAGCAGCGCCGTATTGGGATGGGTAGACAATGAGCAGTTCTTC. Protein: CASSAVLGWVDNEQFF. The full variable domain, with the rest looked up from reference TRBV14 and TRBJ2-1, is EAGVTQFPSHSVIEKGQTVTLRCDPISGHDNLYWYRRVMGKEIKFLLHFVKESKQDESGMPNNRFLAERTGGTYSTLKVQPAELEDSGVYFCASSAVLGWVDNEQFFGPGTRLTVL.

A word on this clonotype: One base away lies a much larger clone, so this may be a sequencing read error. A read error is likely, as this CDR3 ends without the conserved phenylalanine or tryptophan. This sequence joins TRBV19 and TRBJ1-5; the D is unclear. The germline gives CDR1 LNHDA, CDR2 SQIVND (reference sequence). The CDR3 consists of 15 residues. The germline V and J ends were trimmed by 5 bases and 0 bases, with 11 bases remaining between them. Here the CDR3 reads CASSWSRYSNQPQHI. CDR3 in DNA: TGTGCCAGTAGTTGGAGCCGCTATAGCAATCAGCCCCAGCATATT.

Points on this clonotype: A junction boundary mismatches the germline segment, possibly from a read error. The chain links TRBV4-3 to TRBJ2-1; D is uncertain. The CDR3 spans 16 residues. Germline V lookup: CDR1 LGHNA, CDR2 YSLEER. The CDR3 bases are TGCGCCAGCAGCCAAGTAGCTAGGAGCTCCTACAATGAGCAGTTCTTT. This encodes CASSQVARSSYNEQFF.

Of note for this clonotype: Given the absence of the conserved phenylalanine or tryptophan at the CDR3 end, a read error is likely. V and J are TRBV5-5 and TRBJ2-7, with TRBD2 identical over 8 bases. The germline CDR1 and CDR2 sequences are SGHKS and YYEKEE (reference sequence). Trimming at V came to 3 bases and at J to 8 bases, leaving 16 bases not matched to a gene. The CDR3 totals 16 residues. The CDR3 protein is CASSSVIGAGVWKQYY. The CDR3 nucleotides read TGTGCCAGCAGCTCGGTTATAGGAGCGGGAGTATGGAAGCAGTACTAC.

This clonotype has only a few counts. A read error is possible here, since a much larger clone lies one base away. The rearrangement joins TRBV7-9 to TRBJ2-7, with D hard to call. This CDR3 has 12 amino acids. V was cut by 1 base and J by 8 bases, with 9 bases left in between. CDR1 is SEHNR and CDR2 is FQNEAQ in the germline V gene (reference sequence). This chain's CDR3 is CASSLGRNKQYF. The CDR3 DNA sequence: TGTGCCAGCAGCTTAGGTCGAAACAAGCAGTACTTC.

Worth noting for this clonotype: The CDR3 does not close with the conserved phenylalanine or tryptophan, likely indicating a read error. V and J are TRBV10-3 and TRBJ2-7; D might be TRBD1 (5 bases). Looked up from germline, CDR1 is ENHRY and CDR2 is SYGVKD. CDR3 length equals 12 residues. The CDR3 spells CAISGQGYEQYL. The DNA of the CDR3 is TGTGCCATTAGTGGGCAGGGCTACGAGCAGTACTTA.

To note about this clonotype: The missing conserved phenylalanine or tryptophan at the end of this CDR3 makes a read error likely. The chain employs TRBV4-1 and TRBJ2-7, with 15 positions matching TRBD2. The CDR3 is 24 residues long. Germline V lookup: CDR1 MGHRA, CDR2 YSYEKL. The CDR3 DNA is TGCGCCAGCAGCCGAATGGAGGGGCAGGGTCGCCCGACCGGGACTAGCGGGAGGATGTACGAACAGTACATC. It is translated as CASSRMEGQGRPTGTSGRMYEQYI.

A remark on this clonotype: A junction boundary mismatches the germline segment, possibly from a read error. The rearrangement uses TRBV30 and TRBJ1-1; D uncertain. The CDR3 runs 12 residues. Germline V gives CDR1 GTSNPN, CDR2 SVGIG (reference sequence). The CDR3 region is CAWKGSNTEASF. CDR3 DNA sequence: TGTGCCTGGAAGGGCAGTAACACTGAAGCTTCCTTT.

Note on this clonotype: An end of the junction does not agree with germline; a read error may underlie this. This sequence joins TRBV12-3 or TRBV12-4 and TRBJ1-3; unclear D gene. This CDR3 has 13 residues. The CDR3 DNA reads as TGTGCCAGCAGAACCCACTCTGGAAACACAATATATTTT. Translation gives CASRTHSGNTIYF.

With regard to this clonotype: At one boundary the junction diverges from the germline segment, which might be a read error. The rearrangement uses TRBV30 and TRBJ2-2; TRBD1 aligns across 7 bases. Germline V gene lookup returns CDR1 GTSNPN and CDR2 SVGIG (reference sequence). The CDR3 is 13 residues long. CDR3 nucleotides: TGTGCCTGCGGGACAGTGAACACCGTGGAGCTGTTTTTT. This gives the protein CACGTVNTVELFF.

On this clonotype itself: The junction departs from the called germline gene at one end, perhaps through a read error. The genes are TRBV6-5 and TRBJ2-6, with D perhaps TRBD1 (6 bases). Germline V gene lookup returns CDR1 MNHEY and CDR2 SVGAGI. The CDR3 has 17 residues. The CDR3 region has the DNA TGTGCCAGTAGTTCCCGGACAGACAGCTCTGGGGCCAAGGTCCTGAATTTC. Translating it yields CASSSRTDSSGAKVLNF.

Details on this clonotype: The junction differs from germline at one of its ends, possibly a read error. The chain employs TRBV29-1 and TRBJ2-4, with D unresolved. Germline V gene sequence: CDR1 SQVTM, CDR2 ANQGSEA. The CDR3 runs 14 residues. The CDR3 DNA is TGCAGCGTTGAACCGGGTCATGCTAAAAACATTCGGTACTTC. This encodes CSVEPGHAKNIRYF.

The chain uses TRBV29-1 and TRBJ2-5, with 8 nucleotides matching TRBD2. This CDR3 is 12 amino acids long. Germline CDR1 reads SQVTM; CDR2 reads ANQGSEA. CDR3 DNA sequence: TGCATCGCACTACTAGCGGAAGAGACCCAGTACTTC. Translated: CIALLAEETQYF.

Concerning this clonotype itself: An end of the junction does not agree with germline; a read error may underlie this. The chain combines TRBV11-1 with TRBJ2-5; D is uncertain. The CDR3 has 12 residues. The germline V gene has CDR1 SGHAT and CDR2 FQDESV (reference sequence). The CDR3 loop reads CTSSPGTLTQYF. CDR3 in DNA: TGTACCAGCAGCCCTGGCACTCTGACCCAGTACTTC.

About this clonotype itself: This likely comes from a read error, as the CDR3 has no conserved phenylalanine or tryptophan at its end. No DNA is shown, since the ends of the CDR3 on it are uncertain; the CDR3 is the one TCRdb lists. This chain links TRBV11-2 with TRBJ2-7. Looked up from germline, CDR1 is SGHAT and CDR2 is FQNNGV. The CDR3 sequence runs 14 residues, both termini included. CDR3 protein: CASSSNRNSYEHYY.

The gene calls are TRBV6-5 and TRBJ2-5, with D possibly being TRBD2 (5 bases). The CDR3 consists of 17 residues. CDR1 is MNHEY and CDR2 is SVGAGI in the germline V gene. V lost 0 bases and J 11 bases, leaving 25 bases between the germline ends. The CDR3 nucleotides read TGTGCCAGCAGTTACTCGAAGGTCTGGGCCCCGGGAAAGTCTCAGTACTTC. Encoded protein: CASSYSKVWAPGKSQYF.

As for this clonotype: A much larger clone sits a single nucleotide away, making a read error possible. The chain combines TRBV5-1 with TRBJ2-3, with 7 nucleotides matching TRBD2. The CDR3 covers 14 residues. Germline V lookup: CDR1 SGHRS, CDR2 YFSETQ. The CDR3 region has the DNA TGCGCCAGCAGTGGGGGAGGGCAGGAAGATATGCAGTATTTT. The encoded protein is CASSGGGQEDMQYF.